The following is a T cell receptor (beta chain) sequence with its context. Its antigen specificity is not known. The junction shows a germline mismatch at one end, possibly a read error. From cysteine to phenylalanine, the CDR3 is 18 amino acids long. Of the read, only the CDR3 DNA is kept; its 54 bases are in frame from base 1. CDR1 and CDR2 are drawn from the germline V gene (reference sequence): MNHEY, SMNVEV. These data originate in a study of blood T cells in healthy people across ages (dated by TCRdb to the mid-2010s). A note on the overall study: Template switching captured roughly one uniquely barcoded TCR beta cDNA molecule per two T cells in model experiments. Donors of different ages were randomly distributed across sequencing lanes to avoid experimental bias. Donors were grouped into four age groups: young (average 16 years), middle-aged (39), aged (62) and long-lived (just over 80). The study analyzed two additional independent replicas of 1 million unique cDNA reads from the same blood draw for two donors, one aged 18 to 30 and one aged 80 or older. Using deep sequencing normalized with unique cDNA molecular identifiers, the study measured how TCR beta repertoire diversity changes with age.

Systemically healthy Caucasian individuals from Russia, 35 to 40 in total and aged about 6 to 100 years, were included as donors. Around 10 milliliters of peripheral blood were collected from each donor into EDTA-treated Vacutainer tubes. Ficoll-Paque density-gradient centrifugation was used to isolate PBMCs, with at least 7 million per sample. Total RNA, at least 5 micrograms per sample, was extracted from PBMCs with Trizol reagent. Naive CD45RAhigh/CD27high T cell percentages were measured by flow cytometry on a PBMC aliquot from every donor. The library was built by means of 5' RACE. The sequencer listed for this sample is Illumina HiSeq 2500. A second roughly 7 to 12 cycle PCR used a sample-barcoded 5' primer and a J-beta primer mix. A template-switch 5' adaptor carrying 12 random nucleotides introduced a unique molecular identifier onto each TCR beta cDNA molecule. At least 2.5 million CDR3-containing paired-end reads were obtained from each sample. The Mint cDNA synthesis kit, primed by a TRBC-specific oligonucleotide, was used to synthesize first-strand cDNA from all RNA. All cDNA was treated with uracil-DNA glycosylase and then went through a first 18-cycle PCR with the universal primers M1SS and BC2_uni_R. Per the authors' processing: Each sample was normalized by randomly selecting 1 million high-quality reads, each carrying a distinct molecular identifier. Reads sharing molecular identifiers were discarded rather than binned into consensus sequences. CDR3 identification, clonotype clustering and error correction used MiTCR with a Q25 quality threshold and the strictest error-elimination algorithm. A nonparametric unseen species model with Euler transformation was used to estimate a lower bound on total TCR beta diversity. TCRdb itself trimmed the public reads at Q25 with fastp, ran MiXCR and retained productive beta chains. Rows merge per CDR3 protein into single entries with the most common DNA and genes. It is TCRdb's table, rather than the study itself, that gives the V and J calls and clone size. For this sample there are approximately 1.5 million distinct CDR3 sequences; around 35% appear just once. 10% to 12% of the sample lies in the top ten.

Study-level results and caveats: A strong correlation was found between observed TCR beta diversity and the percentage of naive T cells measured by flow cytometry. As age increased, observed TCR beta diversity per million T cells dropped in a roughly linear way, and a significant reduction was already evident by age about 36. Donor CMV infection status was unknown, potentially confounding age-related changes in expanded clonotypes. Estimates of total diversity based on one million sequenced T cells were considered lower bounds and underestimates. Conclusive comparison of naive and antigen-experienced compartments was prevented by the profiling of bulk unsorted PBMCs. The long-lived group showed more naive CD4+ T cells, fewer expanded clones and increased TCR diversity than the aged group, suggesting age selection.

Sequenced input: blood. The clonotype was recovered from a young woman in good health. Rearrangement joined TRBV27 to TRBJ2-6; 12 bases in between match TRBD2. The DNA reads TGTGCCAGCAGTTTATCTACTAGCGGGGGGACTGGGGCCAACATCCTGACTTTC. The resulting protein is CASSLSTSGGTGANILTF.